This passage covers 27 T cell receptor beta chains from one sample sequenced in a study of naive and memory T cell subsets. Both TRBC1 and TRBC2 were covered by a beta constant-region primer of two equimolar oligonucleotides. MiXCR, run by TCRdb on the UMI-ligation and nested PCR reads, gives a single entry per CDR3 protein. The data hold 89,000 or so distinct CDR3 sequences, with around 14% observed a single time. The sequenced sample was central memory CD4+ T cells from blood. These receptors all come from a human donor in good health.

This clonotype was observed a few times. The J gene is TRBJ2-1, the V gene TRBV7-2; TRBD2 aligns across 11 bases. Per the germline V gene, CDR1 is SGHTA and CDR2 is FQGNSA. After removal of 1 base from V and 6 bases from J, the junction contained 8 bases not matched to a gene. The CDR3 covers 17 residues. CDR3 amino acids: CASSLGASGRKSNEQFF. Here the CDR3 DNA reads TGTGCCAGCAGCTTAGGGGCTAGCGGGAGGAAAAGCAATGAGCAGTTCTTC.

This clonotype has a handful of counts. CDR3 nucleotide sequence: TGTGCCAGCAGTCGCGCAACAGCCCGGGAAGCTTTCTTT. Protein product: CASSRATAREAFF. The chain couples TRBV12-3 or TRBV12-4 to TRBJ1-1; D remains unclear. CDR3 size: 13 residues. Trimming took 5 bases from V and 8 from J, leaving 15 bases between them.

The rearrangement joins TRBV6-2 or TRBV6-3 to TRBJ2-3; 9 positions match TRBD2. Germline CDR1 is MNHEY and CDR2 is SVGEGT. CDR3 length equals 17 residues. J gave up 3 bases and V 7 bases, and 14 bases lay outside the gene matches. The CDR3 here is CASTGQSGRLWTDTQYF. For the CDR3, the DNA is TGTGCCAGCACTGGACAGAGCGGGAGGTTGTGGACAGATACGCAGTATTTT.

This clonotype was seen a few times. This chain uses TRBV7-2 with TRBJ2-3; D is perhaps TRBD2 (6 bases). Trimming left V 0 bases short and J 5 bases short, with 9 bases between. Germline lookup yields CDR1 SGHTA and CDR2 FQGNSA. CDR3 size: 14 residues. The CDR3 reads CASSLAWTKDTQYF. The DNA of the CDR3 is TGTGCCAGCAGCTTAGCGTGGACTAAAGATACGCAGTATTTT.

The V call is TRBV7-6, the J call TRBJ2-5; no clear D gene. This CDR3 region has 13 residues. V lost 1 base, J lost 5 bases, and 8 bases lay in between. Germline CDR1 is SGHVS and CDR2 is FNYEAQ. CDR3 nucleotides: TGTGCCAGCAGCTTAGGAGGTTATGAGACCCAGTACTTC. This translates into CASSLGGYETQYF. Drawing the rest from reference TRBV7-6 and TRBJ2-5, the complete variable domain is GAGVSQSPRYKVTKRGQDVALRCDPISGHVSLYWYRQALGQGPEFLTYFNYEAQQDKSGLPNDRFSAERPEGSISTLTIQRTEQRDSAMYRCASSLGGYETQYFGPGTRLLVL.

In this sample, this clonotype turned up many times. The chain combines TRBV18 with TRBJ1-2; weak D call: TRBD1 (5 bases). V was pared by 4 bases and J by 6 bases, with 12 bases between. Germline CDR1 is KGHSH and CDR2 is LQKENI. This CDR3 is built from 13 residues. CDR3 DNA sequence: TGTGCCAGCTCACAAGGGACGGTAGATGGCTACACCTTC. Translation: CASSQGTVDGYTF. Full variable domain (rest looked up from reference TRBV18 and TRBJ1-2): NAGVMQNPRHLVRRRGQEARLRCSPMKGHSHVYWYRQLPEEGLKFMVYLQKENIIDESGMPKERFSAEFPKEGPSILRIQQVVRGDSAAYFCASSQGTVDGYTFGSGTRLTVV.

The chain couples TRBV10-3 to TRBJ2-3; tentatively, D is TRBD2 (5 bases). Looked up from germline, CDR1 is ENHRY and CDR2 is SYGVKD. This CDR3 has 13 residues. The CDR3 DNA follows: TGTGCTACCGGCGGGTGGAGCACAGATACGCAGTATTTT. This codes for CATGGWSTDTQYF.

The table lists this clonotype with many counts. This sequence joins TRBV7-3 and TRBJ1-1; D gene unclear. Germline V lookup: CDR1 SGHTA, CDR2 FQGTGA. The CDR3 has 13 amino acids. V shed 3 bases and J shed 2 bases, with 7 bases lying between them. CDR3 coding DNA: TGTGCCAGCAGCTTCGCAGGAAACACTGAAGCTTTCTTT. Amino acid sequence: CASSFAGNTEAFF.

The rearrangement uses TRBV20-1 and TRBJ1-1; TRBD1 might be the D (5 bases). In germline, CDR1 is DFQATT, CDR2 SNEGSKA (reference sequence). The CDR3 is made up of 14 amino acids. Between the trimmed V and J ends, which lost 1 base and 1 base, there was a span of 10 bases. The CDR3: CSARAGTANTEAFF. CDR3 bases: TGCAGTGCTAGAGCCGGGACGGCGAACACTGAAGCTTTCTTT.

This clonotype appeared a few times. V is TRBV7-3 and J is TRBJ2-1; D is unclear. The germline CDR1 and CDR2 sequences are SGHTA and FQGTGA. V was clipped by 1 base and J by 8 bases, with 12 bases between them. The CDR3 is 14 amino acids. The CDR3 reads CASSLNSYPDEQFF. CDR3 DNA sequence: TGTGCCAGCAGCTTAAATAGCTATCCGGATGAGCAGTTCTTC.

This clonotype turned up a few times. The CDR3 coding sequence is TGTGCCAGCAGCGGTCGGACATCTGAAAAACTGTTTTTT. It translates to CASSGRTSEKLFF. This rearrangement joins TRBV7-2 to TRBJ1-4; D might be TRBD1 (5 bases). Trimming removed 5 bases from V and 7 bases from J, with 11 bases in between. Per germline, CDR1 SGHTA and CDR2 FQGNSA. CDR3 length: 13 residues.

The chain uses TRBV20-1 and TRBJ2-5, with 10 bases that match TRBD2. The CDR3 consists of 17 residues. V dropped 2 bases and J dropped 0; count of bases not matched to a gene: 9. Germline V lookup: CDR1 DFQATT, CDR2 SNEGSKA (reference sequence). The DNA of the CDR3 is TGCAGTGCTAGATTGGTTGGTCTAGCGGGGGACCAAGAGACCCAGTACTTC. Translating gives CSARLVGLAGDQETQYF.

The chain is built from TRBV3-1 and TRBJ2-2; D unresolved. Germline V gene sequence: CDR1 LGHDT, CDR2 YNNKEL (reference sequence). Trimming removed 4 bases from V and 6 bases from J, with 9 bases in between. This CDR3 contains 13 residues. As DNA, the CDR3 is TGTGCCAGCAGCCCCGGTCCGGCCGGGGAGCTGTTTTTT. This encodes CASSPGPAGELFF.

The sample holds many counts of this clonotype. The chain carries TRBV20-1 and TRBJ2-1; possible D gene TRBD2, 6 bases. Trimming removed 0 bases from V and 5 bases from J, with 14 bases in between. This CDR3 has 15 residues. From germline, CDR1 is DFQATT and CDR2 SNEGSKA (reference sequence). This CDR3 is CSARDVRASDNEQFF. The CDR3 DNA follows: TGCAGTGCTAGAGATGTACGGGCTAGCGACAATGAGCAGTTCTTC.

The V and J genes are TRBV5-1 and TRBJ2-1, with 12 positions matching TRBD2. The CDR3 totals 15 residues. V was pared by 4 bases and J by 7 bases, with 6 bases of the junction left unmatched. CDR1 and CDR2 from the germline V gene are SGHRS and YFSETQ. CDR3 bases: TGCGCCAGCAGCCTACTAGCGGGGGGTGGGAATGAGCAGTTCTTC. Protein sequence: CASSLLAGGGNEQFF.

This clonotype was seen a few times. This chain uses TRBV15 with TRBJ2-5; possible D gene TRBD1, 6 bases. The ends were cut back, 3 bases at V and 1 base at J, with 15 bases in the middle. Germline CDR1 is LNHNV and CDR2 is YYDKDF (reference sequence). CDR3 length: 16 amino acids. The CDR3 reads CATSSGQRDGQETQYF. CDR3 bases: TGTGCCACCAGCAGTGGACAGAGGGACGGCCAAGAGACCCAGTACTTC.

This clonotype has only a few counts. V usage is TRBV10-3 and J usage is TRBJ2-1; TRBD2 agrees at 9 bases. The V segment lost 4 bases and the J segment 9 bases; nucleotides outside the gene matches: 10. CDR3 length equals 15 residues. Germline V gene data show CDR1 as ENHRY and CDR2 as SYGVKD. DNA of the CDR3: TGTGCCATCAGTGGGGCTAGCGGGGCAAGAGGTGAGCAGTTCTTC. It translates to CAISGASGARGEQFF.

This clonotype has just a few counts. J is TRBJ1-1 and V is TRBV5-8, with D possibly matching TRBD1 (5 bases). The germline V gene has CDR1 SGHTS and CDR2 YDEGEE. This CDR3 has 14 amino acids. Between the trimmed V and J ends, which lost 4 bases and 1 base, there was a span of 11 bases. The DNA for the CDR3 is TGTGCCAGCAGCGGGGGATCCAGGAACACTGAAGCTTTCTTT. Translated: CASSGGSRNTEAFF. Drawing the rest from reference TRBV5-8 and TRBJ1-1, the complete variable domain is EAGVTQSPTHLIKTRGQQATLRCSPISGHTSVYWYQQALGLGLQFLLWYDEGEERNRGNFPPRFSGRQFPNYSSELNVNALELEDSALYLCASSGGSRNTEAFFGQGTRLTVV.

The gene calls are TRBV28 and TRBJ2-7; 9 positions match TRBD2. Germline CDR1 is MDHEN and CDR2 is SYDVKM. With V trimmed by 10 bases and J by 1 base, 14 bases remained unmatched. CDR3 length equals 16 residues. The CDR3 region has the DNA TGTGCCACCAGGGGGTACACGACTAGCGGATCCTACGAGCAGTACTTC. It codes for CATRGYTTSGSYEQYF.

The CDR3 sequence: CASKLTGQYEQYF. The CDR3 region has the DNA TGTGCCAGCAAGCTGACGGGGCAATACGAGCAGTACTTC. The J gene is TRBJ2-7, the V gene TRBV7-8, with D tentatively TRBD1 or TRBD2 (5 bases each). This CDR3 comprises 13 residues. The germline V gene has CDR1 SGHVS and CDR2 FQNEAQ. Trimming stripped 7 bases from V and 4 bases from J, with 14 bases between.

This clonotype was seen ten or more times. The genes are TRBV5-1 and TRBJ1-6; 8 bases map to TRBD1. V trimming: 5 bases; J trimming: 11 bases; junction bases outside the gene matches: 9. The CDR3 spans 14 residues. Germline V gene sequence: CDR1 SGHRS, CDR2 YFSETQ. The CDR3 region is CASRTDRDKTPLHF. As DNA, the CDR3 is TGCGCCAGCAGGACGGACAGGGACAAGACACCCCTCCACTTT.

The chain recombines TRBV10-3 with TRBJ1-1; D gene unclear. V dropped 0 bases and J dropped 0 bases, with 8 bases sitting between them. Germline V lookup: CDR1 ENHRY, CDR2 SYGVKD. The CDR3 has 15 residues. The CDR3 is CAISESRVLNTEAFF. The CDR3 DNA is TGTGCCATCAGTGAGTCGCGGGTCTTGAACACTGAAGCTTTCTTT.

In its sample, this clonotype was seen many times. V gene TRBV10-3 combines with J gene TRBJ2-5; D is unclear. Trimming removed 4 bases from V and 5 bases from J, with 14 bases in between. CDR1 is ENHRY and CDR2 is SYGVKD in the germline V gene. There are 14 residues in the CDR3. The CDR3 loop is CAISAGERTETQYF. CDR3 DNA sequence: TGTGCCATCAGTGCGGGCGAAAGGACGGAGACCCAGTACTTC.

The CDR3 DNA sequence: TGTGCCAGCCGCCCGGGGACAGAAAAAGAGACCCAGTACTTC. Translating it yields CASRPGTEKETQYF. This chain joins TRBV10-3 and TRBJ2-5; 7 nucleotides agree with TRBD1. The CDR3 spans 14 residues. V shed 10 bases, J shed 3 bases, and the junction held 11 bases outside the gene matches. Germline assignment: CDR1 ENHRY and CDR2 SYGVKD.

This clonotype was seen only a few times. This chain links TRBV2 with TRBJ2-3; D may be TRBD1 (7 bases). Germline-derived CDR1 and CDR2 are SNHLY and FYNNEI. The CDR3 runs to 12 residues. The germline V and J ends were trimmed by 9 bases and 4 bases, with 11 bases remaining between them. Written as DNA, the CDR3 is TGTGCCAGAACCAGGGGGGCAGATACGCAGTATTTT. Translating gives CARTRGADTQYF.

Only a few counts were recorded for this clonotype. The chain carries TRBV28 and TRBJ1-6, with a weak D call TRBD1 (6 bases). The ends were cut back, 3 bases at V and 5 bases at J, with 20 bases in the middle. The CDR3 consists of 18 residues. Germline lookup yields CDR1 MDHEN and CDR2 SYDVKM. CDR3 nucleotide sequence: TGTGCCAGCAGTTTGGGGGGCCCCGGACGGCTAAATAATTCACCCCTCCACTTT. This translates into CASSLGGPGRLNNSPLHF. The full variable domain, with the rest looked up from reference TRBV28 and TRBJ1-6, is DVKVTQSSRYLVKRTGEKVFLECVQDMDHENMFWYRQDPGLGLRLIYFSYDVKMKEKGDIPEGYSVSREKKERFSLILESASTNQTSMYLCASSLGGPGRLNNSPLHFGNGTRLTVT.

This chain joins TRBV20-1 and TRBJ2-1; 10 bases are a match to TRBD2. V was clipped by 0 bases and J by 8 bases; unmatched bases: 7. Looked up from germline, CDR1 is DFQATT and CDR2 is SNEGSKA (reference sequence). The CDR3 extends over 15 amino acids. The CDR3 coding sequence is TGCAGTGCTAGAGATCTAGCGGGAGATTTCCATGAGCAGTTCTTC. Translating gives CSARDLAGDFHEQFF.